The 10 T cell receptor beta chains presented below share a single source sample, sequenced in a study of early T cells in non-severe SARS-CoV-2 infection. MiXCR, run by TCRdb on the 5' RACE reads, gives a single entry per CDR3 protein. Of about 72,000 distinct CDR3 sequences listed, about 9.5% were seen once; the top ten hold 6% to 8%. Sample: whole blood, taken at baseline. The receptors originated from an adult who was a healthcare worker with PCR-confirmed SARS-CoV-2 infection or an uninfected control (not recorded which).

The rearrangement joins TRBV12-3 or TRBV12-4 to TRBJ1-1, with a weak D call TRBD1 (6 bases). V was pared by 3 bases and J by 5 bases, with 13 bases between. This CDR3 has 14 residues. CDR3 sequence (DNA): TGTGCCAGCAGTTTGATAGGGGGAGGTACTGAAGCTTTCTTT. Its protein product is CASSLIGGGTEAFF.

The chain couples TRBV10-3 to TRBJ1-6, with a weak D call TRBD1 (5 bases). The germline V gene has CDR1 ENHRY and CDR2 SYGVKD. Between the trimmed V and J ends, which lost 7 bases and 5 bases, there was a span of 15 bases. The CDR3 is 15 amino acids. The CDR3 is CAIIPPGKNNSPLHF. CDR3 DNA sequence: TGTGCCATCATCCCACCAGGGAAGAATAATTCACCCCTCCACTTT.

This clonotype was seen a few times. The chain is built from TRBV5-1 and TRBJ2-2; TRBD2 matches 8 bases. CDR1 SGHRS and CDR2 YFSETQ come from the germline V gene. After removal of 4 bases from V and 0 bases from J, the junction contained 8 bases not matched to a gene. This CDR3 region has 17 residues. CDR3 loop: CASSLPGLATNTGELFF. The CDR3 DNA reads TGCGCCAGCAGCCTGCCTGGACTAGCAACGAACACCGGGGAGCTGTTTTTT.

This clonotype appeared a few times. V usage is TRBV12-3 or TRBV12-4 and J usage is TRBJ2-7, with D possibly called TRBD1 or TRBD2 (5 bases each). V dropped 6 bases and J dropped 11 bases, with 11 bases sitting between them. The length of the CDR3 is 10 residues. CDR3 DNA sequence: TGTGCCAGCAGGTTGGGACCGGAGTACTTC. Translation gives CASRLGPEYF.

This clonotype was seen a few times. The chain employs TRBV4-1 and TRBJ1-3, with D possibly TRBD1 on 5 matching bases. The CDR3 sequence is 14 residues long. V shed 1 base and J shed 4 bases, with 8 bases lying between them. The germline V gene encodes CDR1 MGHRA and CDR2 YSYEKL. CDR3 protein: CASSQGTSGNTIYF. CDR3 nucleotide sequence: TGCGCCAGCAGCCAAGGGACATCGGGAAACACCATATATTTT.

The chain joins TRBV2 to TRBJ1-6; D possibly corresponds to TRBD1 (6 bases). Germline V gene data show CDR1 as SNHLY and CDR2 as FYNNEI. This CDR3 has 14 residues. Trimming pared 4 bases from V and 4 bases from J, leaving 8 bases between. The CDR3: CASSGQVYNSPLHF. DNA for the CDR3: TGTGCCAGCAGTGGACAGGTGTATAATTCACCCCTCCACTTT.

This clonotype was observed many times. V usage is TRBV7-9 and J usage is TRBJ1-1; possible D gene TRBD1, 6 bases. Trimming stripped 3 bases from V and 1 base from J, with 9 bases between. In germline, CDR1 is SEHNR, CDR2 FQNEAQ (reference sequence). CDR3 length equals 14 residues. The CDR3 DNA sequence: TGTGCCAGCAGCTTGGGGGCGTCGAACACTGAAGCTTTCTTT. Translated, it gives CASSLGASNTEAFF.

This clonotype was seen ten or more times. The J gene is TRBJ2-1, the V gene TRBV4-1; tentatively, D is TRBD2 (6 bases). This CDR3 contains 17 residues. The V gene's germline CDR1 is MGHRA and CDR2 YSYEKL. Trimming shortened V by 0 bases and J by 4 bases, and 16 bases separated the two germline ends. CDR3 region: CASSQEEGGASYNEQFF. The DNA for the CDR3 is TGCGCCAGCAGCCAAGAAGAAGGCGGGGCGTCATACAATGAGCAGTTCTTC.

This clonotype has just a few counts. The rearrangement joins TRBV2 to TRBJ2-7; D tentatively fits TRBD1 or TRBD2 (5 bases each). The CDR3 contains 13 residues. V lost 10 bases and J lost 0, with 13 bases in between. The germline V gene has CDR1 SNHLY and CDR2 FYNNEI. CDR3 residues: CATTGTVSYEQYF. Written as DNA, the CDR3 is TGTGCCACCACCGGGACGGTCTCCTACGAGCAGTACTTC.

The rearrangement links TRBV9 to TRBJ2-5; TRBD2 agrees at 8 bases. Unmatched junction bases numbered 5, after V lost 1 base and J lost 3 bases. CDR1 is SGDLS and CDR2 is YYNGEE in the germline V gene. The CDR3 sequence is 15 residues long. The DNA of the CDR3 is TGTGCCAGCAGCGTAACGGGGGGGCGAAAAGAGACCCAGTACTTC. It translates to CASSVTGGRKETQYF.